Listed here are 11 T cell receptor beta chains from one sample, sequenced in a study of shared clonotypes between healthy human individuals. The protocol was immunoSEQ multiplex PCR, while the TCRdb copy is restricted to in-frame clones and leaves out a portion. The sample records 100,000 or so clones, approximately 65% being singletons. Source material: memory CD8+ T cells sorted from blood. Subset noted: CD45RO+ cells pooled with CCR7-negative TemRA cells. The origin of the receptors is a woman aged 25 to 39 in good health.

This chain connects TRBV28 to TRBJ1-1; TRBD1 is a possible D gene (6 bases). The CDR3 runs 13 residues. The V end was cut by 2 bases, the J end by 9 bases, with 13 bases between. From germline, CDR1 is MDHEN and CDR2 SYDVKM. CDR3 DNA: TGTGCCAGCAGTTTAGGGACACAGGGTAAAGCTTTCTTT. Protein: CASSLGTQGKAFF.

The V call is TRBV27, the J call TRBJ1-1; TRBD1 matches 10 bases. The CDR3 is 13 residues long. In germline, CDR1 is MNHEY, CDR2 SMNVEV (reference sequence). V was pared by 11 bases and J by 5 bases, with 8 bases of the junction left unmatched. The CDR3 reads CAGRRQGATEAFF. CDR3 coding DNA: TGTGCCGGGAGGAGACAGGGGGCGACTGAAGCTTTCTTT.

The chain joins TRBV25-1 to TRBJ2-5; D remains ambiguous. The CDR3 covers 13 residues. Trimming pared 4 bases from V and 2 bases from J, leaving 8 bases between. In germline, CDR1 is MGHDK, CDR2 SYGVNS. The CDR3 nucleotides read TGTGCCAGCAGTGGCCCGGGTCAAGAGACCCAGTACTTC. Its protein is CASSGPGQETQYF.

This clone occurred a few times. The chain employs TRBV5-6 and TRBJ2-5; D gene ambiguous. Per the germline V gene, CDR1 is SGHDT and CDR2 is YYEEEE. The CDR3 is made up of 13 amino acids. Trimming pared 1 base from V and 3 bases from J, leaving 7 bases between. In nucleotides, the CDR3 is TGTGCCAGCAGCTTGCGTCGGGAAGAGACCCAGTACTTC. Residues: CASSLRREETQYF.

V is TRBV27 and J is TRBJ2-7; D might be TRBD2 (5 bases). The CDR3 loop spans 14 amino acids. In germline, CDR1 is MNHEY, CDR2 SMNVEV (reference sequence). Trimming left V 6 bases short and J 3 bases short, with 15 bases between. The CDR3 protein is CASRRSGGNYEQYF. In DNA, the CDR3 is TGTGCCAGCAGGAGAAGCGGAGGTAACTACGAGCAGTACTTC.

This clone was counted between two and nine times. The rearrangement uses TRBV10-1 and TRBJ2-6; D is ambiguous. Trimming shortened V by 0 bases and J by 4 bases, and 7 bases separated the two germline ends. Germline assignment: CDR1 WNHNN and CDR2 SYGVQD (reference sequence). The CDR3 runs 15 residues. As DNA, the CDR3 is TGCGCCAGCAGTGAGTCTGCAGACGGGGCCAACGTCCTGACTTTC. Protein product: CASSESADGANVLTF.

V is TRBV5-8 and J is TRBJ2-1, with D perhaps TRBD1 or TRBD2 (5 bases each). The germline V gene has CDR1 SGHTS and CDR2 YDEGEE. The CDR3 contains 15 residues. Trimming left V 4 bases short and J 1 base short, with 12 bases between. The CDR3 reads CASSGGGRSYNEQFF. In DNA, the CDR3 is TGTGCCAGCAGCGGGGGTGGGCGGTCCTACAATGAGCAGTTCTTC.

The sample holds many counts of this clone. The chain carries TRBV12-2 and TRBJ1-1; TRBD1, as called in the table, went unchecked against the DNA. TRBV12-2 is annotated as a pseudogene. The CDR3 runs to 17 residues. The CDR3 spells CASRIIGTGGWHTEAFF. CDR3 DNA: TGTGCAAGTCGCATAATCGGGACAGGGGGCTGGCACACTGAAGCTTTCTTT.

This rearrangement joins TRBV7-9 to TRBJ2-7; 9 bases agree with TRBD2. CDR3 size: 15 residues. Germline lookup yields CDR1 SEHNR and CDR2 FQNEAQ (reference sequence). Germline trimming cut 5 bases from V and 6 bases from J; bases unmatched to any gene: 11. CDR3 sequence (DNA): TGTGCCAGCAGCCAGGGGGTAGCGGGAGAGGGCGAGCAGTACTTC. Its protein product is CASSQGVAGEGEQYF.

The chain links TRBV28 to TRBJ1-1; the match to TRBD1 covers 7 bases. Trimming took 8 bases from V and 1 from J; bases not matched to a gene: 7. This CDR3 comprises 14 residues. The germline V gene has CDR1 MDHEN and CDR2 SYDVKM. In DNA form, the CDR3 reads TGTGCCAGCGAGGGGGCAGCCAAGAACACTGAAGCTTTCTTT. As protein: CASEGAAKNTEAFF. The full variable domain, with the rest looked up from reference TRBV28 and TRBJ1-1, is DVKVTQSSRYLVKRTGEKVFLECVQDMDHENMFWYRQDPGLGLRLIYFSYDVKMKEKGDIPEGYSVSREKKERFSLILESASTNQTSMYLCASEGAAKNTEAFFGQGTRLTVV.

The chain couples TRBV5-1 to TRBJ1-1; no definite D call. The V gene lost 4 bases and the J gene lost 11 bases, with 24 bases spanning the gap. The germline V gene encodes CDR1 SGHRS and CDR2 YFSETQ. The CDR3 sequence is 15 residues long. This chain's CDR3 is CASSRSETPSFLAFF. The CDR3 DNA reads as TGCGCCAGCAGCCGTAGCGAGACACCCTCCTTCCTCGCTTTCTTT.